The clone carrying this TCR beta chain was observed at least ten times. No antigen is known for it. TCR beta CDR3 region amplification was performed from RNA transcripts. RT-PCR in the first round (using the HTBI primer set) targeted the TCR CDR3. TCRdb analysed the multiplex PCR reads with MiXCR anew, one entry per CDR3 protein. The top ten clones hold 49% of a sample with roughly 500,000 distinct CDR3 sequences, approximately 23% of them seen once. These data are taken from a study of T cells in Graves' hyperthyroidism and ophthalmopathy. Study-level points and caveats: Ophthalmopathy, which appeared later, was predicted by the model a median roughly 6.4 months before onset.

The sample consisted of blood. The sequence was obtained from a woman in her 70s with Graves' ophthalmopathy.

The CDR3 coding sequence is TGTGCCAGCAGCACAACAGGGGGCCGCACTGAAGCTTTCTTT. Translation gives CASSTTGGRTEAFF. V is TRBV28 and J is TRBJ1-1; the match to TRBD1 covers 9 bases. CDR1 is MDHEN and CDR2 is SYDVKM in the germline V gene. J gave up 4 bases and V 6 bases, and 6 bases lay outside the gene matches. This CDR3 is 14 amino acids long.